These 29 T cell receptor beta chains share one sample of origin, sequenced in a study of blood T cells in healthy people across ages. Next came a second PCR, run for about 7 to 12 cycles, which used a sample-barcoded 5' primer along with a J-beta primer mix. TCRdb re-analysed the 5' RACE reads in MiXCR, keeping a single row per CDR3 protein. The sample has some 790,000 distinct CDR3 sequences; around 26% are singletons. The sequenced material came from blood. The receptors derive from a woman at least 80 years old in good health.

The table lists this clonotype with many counts. The CDR3 DNA sequence: TGTGCCAGCAGTTTGCAACAAGAGACCCAGTACTTC. Its protein is CASSLQQETQYF. This rearrangement joins TRBV12-3 or TRBV12-4 to TRBJ2-5, with no clear D. Trimming took off 3 bases at V and 2 bases at J, with 4 bases between the two ends. This CDR3 is 12 amino acids long.

The chain carries TRBV2 and TRBJ1-1; unclear D gene. The germline V and J ends were trimmed by 4 bases and 1 base, with 13 bases remaining between them. The CDR3 is 15 residues long. Germline V gives CDR1 SNHLY, CDR2 FYNNEI. The CDR3 DNA reads TGTGCCAGCAGTGTGGATACGGGAGGGAACACTGAAGCTTTCTTT. This gives the protein CASSVDTGGNTEAFF.

This clonotype has at least ten counts. The genes are TRBV6-1 and TRBJ2-1; D uncertain. The germline CDR1 and CDR2 sequences are MNHNS and SASEGT. The CDR3 length is 10 residues. The V gene lost 4 bases and the J gene lost 10 bases, with 5 bases spanning the gap. The CDR3 coding sequence is TGTGCCAGCAGTGTAAGGGAGCAGTTCTTC. This codes for CASSVREQFF.

This clonotype was picked up many times. V and J are TRBV12-3 or TRBV12-4 and TRBJ1-5; possible D gene TRBD1, 5 bases. The CDR3 is 15 residues long. Trimming removed 4 bases at V and 0 bases at J, with 10 bases between. CDR3 protein: CASSSSGLSNQPQHF. For the CDR3, the DNA is TGTGCCAGCAGTTCCTCGGGACTTAGCAATCAGCCCCAGCATTTT.

Notes on this clonotype: This may arise from a read error, as a much more abundant clone is one base away. The CDR3 is CAGSYQGYQETQYF. CDR3 bases: TGCGCCGGCAGTTACCAGGGTTACCAAGAGACCCAGTACTTC. This chain links TRBV4-1 with TRBJ2-5; tentative D call: TRBD1 (5 bases). This CDR3 is 14 amino acids long. Germline CDR1 MGHRA, CDR2 YSYEKL.

In its sample, this clonotype was seen a few times. The rearrangement uses TRBV28 and TRBJ1-1; D is possibly TRBD1 (6 bases). V was trimmed by 2 bases and J by 10 bases, leaving 11 bases between them. Per germline, CDR1 MDHEN and CDR2 SYDVKM. The CDR3 has 12 residues. CDR3: CASSLITGPAFF. Here the CDR3 DNA reads TGTGCCAGCAGTTTAATTACAGGGCCAGCTTTCTTT.

V gene TRBV20-1 combines with J gene TRBJ1-2; D is unclear. V lost 5 bases and J lost 6, with 19 bases in between. Germline values: CDR1 DFQATT, CDR2 SNEGSKA (reference sequence). The CDR3 is 14 amino acids. The CDR3 DNA is TGCAGTGCTCTAAGCGGGGTCTCGGAGGATGGCTACACCTTC. This codes for CSALSGVSEDGYTF.

In this sample, this clonotype turned up once. V is TRBV6-1 and J is TRBJ2-3; D gene unclear. Deletions cut 4 bases from V and 2 bases from J, with 13 bases between. The CDR3 loop spans 15 amino acids. CDR1 and CDR2 (germline): MNHNS, SASEGT. The CDR3 loop reads CASSGSVEVTDTQYF. The CDR3 bases are TGTGCCAGCAGTGGTAGTGTTGAGGTCACAGATACGCAGTATTTT.

This clonotype was detected ten times or more. The CDR3 DNA follows: TGTGCCAGCACCCCAACAGGGTTGGACGAGCAGTACTTC. Amino acid sequence: CASTPTGLDEQYF. V is TRBV28 and J is TRBJ2-7, with D tentatively TRBD1 (6 bases). The CDR3 sequence is 13 residues long. V gave up 7 bases and J gave up 5 bases, with 15 bases separating them. Germline CDR1 and CDR2: MDHEN and SYDVKM.

This chain links TRBV6-2 or TRBV6-3 with TRBJ1-1; 8 bases align to TRBD1. The CDR3 totals 14 residues. The ends lost 0 bases at V and 11 bases at J; junction bases unmatched: 8. The germline gives CDR1 MNHEY, CDR2 SVGEGT. The CDR3 DNA reads TGTGCCAGCAGTTACTCACCAGGGGGCGGTTCGGCTTTCTTT. Its translation: CASSYSPGGGSAFF.

Concerning this clonotype: A much larger clone lies a single base off, so this may be a read error. The chain carries TRBV7-2 and TRBJ2-4; D may correspond to TRBD1 or TRBD2 (6 bases each). The closer fit of TRBJ2-5 to the DNA end suggests the J call may be wrong. The CDR3 totals 16 residues. The V gene's germline CDR1 is SGHTA and CDR2 FQGNSA. The CDR3 bases are TGTGCCAGCAGCTTAGCAGGGGGGTTTTTCCAAGAGACCCAGTACTTC. It encodes CASSLAGGFFQETQYF.

This clonotype was seen a few times. This chain links TRBV20-1 with TRBJ1-1; no reliable D call. Trimming took 0 bases from V and 7 from J, leaving 15 bases between them. The CDR3 runs to 14 residues. CDR1 is DFQATT, CDR2 SNEGSKA, per germline (reference sequence). The CDR3 region has the DNA TGCAGTGCTAGAGATAACGCGGCAGGCGTTGAAGCTTTCTTT. Its protein is CSARDNAAGVEAFF.

This chain links TRBV15 with TRBJ2-5, with 8 bases identical to TRBD2. CDR1 is LNHNV and CDR2 is YYDKDF in the germline V gene (reference sequence). The length of the CDR3 is 15 residues. The trim removed 1 base at V and 5 bases at J, leaving 6 bases unmatched. The chain's CDR3 is CATSRADPGGETQYF. The DNA of the CDR3 is TGTGCCACCAGCAGAGCCGACCCGGGGGGGGAGACCCAGTACTTC.

This clonotype appeared many times. The chain links TRBV9 to TRBJ2-1; 10 positions agree with TRBD1. Per germline, CDR1 SGDLS and CDR2 YYNGEE. This CDR3 is 15 amino acids long. After removal of 2 bases from V and 4 bases from J, the junction contained 3 bases not matched to a gene. The CDR3 region has the DNA TGTGCCAGCAGCGTCGGGACAGGGGTGTACAATGAGCAGTTCTTC. Translated, it gives CASSVGTGVYNEQFF.

This clonotype was observed a single time. This sequence may be a read error, since a much larger clone differs from it by one base. V and J are TRBV12-3 or TRBV12-4 and TRBJ1-6; D unclear. The CDR3 totals 14 residues. CDR3 in amino acids: CASGLIGDNSPLHF. As DNA, the CDR3 is TGTGCCAGCGGTTTGATAGGAGATAATTCACCCCTCCACTTT.

V usage is TRBV20-1 and J usage is TRBJ1-1; 7 bases match TRBD1. V trimming: 6 bases; J trimming: 7 bases; junction bases outside the gene matches: 8. The CDR3 is 12 amino acids. Germline V gene data show CDR1 as DFQATT and CDR2 as SNEGSKA (reference sequence). The CDR3 DNA follows: TGCAGTGCGCCCCCAGGGGGAGGTGAAGCTTTCTTT. It translates to CSAPPGGGEAFF.

As to this clonotype: Compared with germline, one end of the junction differs, possibly owing to a read error. The J gene is TRBJ2-3, the V gene TRBV5-1, with 9 bases aligning to TRBD1. CDR3 size: 17 residues. CDR1 is SGHRS and CDR2 is YFSETQ in the germline V gene. The CDR3 loop is CVSSSAKTGGPLDTQYF. The CDR3 DNA is TGTGTCAGCAGCTCCGCCAAAACAGGGGGCCCCTTAGATACGCAGTATTTT.

This clonotype has ten or more counts. This sequence joins TRBV9 and TRBJ2-3; 11 positions match TRBD2. The trim removed 2 bases at V and 4 bases at J, leaving 3 bases unmatched. The germline V gene has CDR1 SGDLS and CDR2 YYNGEE. The CDR3 length is 15 residues. CDR3 coding DNA: TGTGCCAGCAGCGTTCCTAGCGGGGGGTCAGATACGCAGTATTTT. It is translated as CASSVPSGGSDTQYF.

This chain connects TRBV6-5 to TRBJ1-5; the D is unclear. The CDR3 extends over 15 amino acids. V lost 0 bases and J lost 1, with 7 bases in between. Looked up from germline, CDR1 is MNHEY and CDR2 is SVGAGI. The CDR3 protein is CASSYSPRSNQPQHF. CDR3 sequence (DNA): TGTGCCAGCAGTTACTCCCCCAGGAGCAATCAGCCCCAGCATTTT.

A word on this clonotype: A much larger clone lies a single base off, so this may be a read error. The V call is TRBV7-9, the J call TRBJ2-3; the D gene is possibly TRBD2 (5 bases). Trimming left V 3 bases short and J 13 bases short, with 17 bases between. CDR3 length: 13 residues. Germline V gene data show CDR1 as SEHNR and CDR2 as FQNEAQ (reference sequence). The CDR3 loop reads CASSFEGPTQEYF. CDR3 DNA: TGTGCCAGCAGCTTTGAGGGCCCAACGCAGGAGTATTTT.

The V gene is TRBV6-6, the J gene TRBJ2-3; D gene uncertain. The ends were cut back, 2 bases at V and 2 bases at J, with 8 bases in the middle. CDR3 length: 14 amino acids. Per the germline V gene, CDR1 is MNHNY and CDR2 is SVGAGI (reference sequence). The CDR3 reads CASSYRAATDTQYF. As DNA, the CDR3 is TGTGCCAGCAGTTACAGGGCTGCCACAGATACGCAGTATTTT.

About this clonotype: This could be a read error, since a much larger clone is one nucleotide away. The gene calls are TRBV7-2 and TRBJ1-6; the D is unclear. Germline-derived CDR1 and CDR2 are SGHTA and FQGNSA. The CDR3 loop spans 16 amino acids. With 5 bases removed from V and 8 bases from J, the gap between germline ends came to 19 bases. This chain's CDR3 is CASSVRALAEDSPLHF. The CDR3 DNA reads TGTGCCAGCAGCGTCCGGGCACTAGCCGAGGATTCACCCCTCCACTTT. The full variable domain, completed using reference TRBV7-2 and TRBJ1-6, is GAGVSQSPSNKVTEKGKDVELRCDPISGHTALYWYRQSLGQGLEFLIYFQGNSAPDKSGLPSDRFSAERTGGSVSTLTIQRTQQEDSAVYLCASSVRALAEDSPLHFGNGTRLTVT.

This clonotype was observed many times. The genes are TRBV13 and TRBJ2-7, with TRBD1 identical over 10 bases. The CDR3 sequence is 15 residues long. The germline CDR1 and CDR2 sequences are PRHDT and FYEKMQ (reference sequence). The trim removed 5 bases at V and 3 bases at J, leaving 7 bases unmatched. CDR3 residues: CASSPRDRGFYEQYF. The CDR3 DNA reads TGTGCCAGCAGCCCGCGGGACAGGGGATTCTACGAGCAGTACTTC.

This clonotype has at least ten counts. V gene TRBV10-3 combines with J gene TRBJ2-5; D gene ambiguous. The CDR3 consists of 13 residues. Germline values: CDR1 ENHRY, CDR2 SYGVKD. The germline V and J ends were trimmed by 6 bases and 1 base, with 9 bases remaining between them. The CDR3 loop reads CAISPGLQETQYF. In DNA, the CDR3 is TGTGCCATCAGCCCGGGCCTCCAAGAGACCCAGTACTTC.

This clonotype has a count of ten or more. The chain employs TRBV7-2 and TRBJ2-1; 8 nucleotides align to TRBD2. The CDR3 contains 15 residues. Germline V gene lookup returns CDR1 SGHTA and CDR2 FQGNSA. J lost 6 bases, V lost 5 bases, and 9 bases had no gene match. Written as DNA, the CDR3 is TGTGCCAGCAGCGTGAAACGGGGGGGCGGCAATGAGCAGTTCTTC. It yields the protein CASSVKRGGGNEQFF. Looking up the rest from reference TRBV7-2 and TRBJ2-1 gives the full variable domain: GAGVSQSPSNKVTEKGKDVELRCDPISGHTALYWYRQSLGQGLEFLIYFQGNSAPDKSGLPSDRFSAERTGGSVSTLTIQRTQQEDSAVYLCASSVKRGGGNEQFFGPGTRLTVL.

This clonotype has a count of ten or more. This rearrangement joins TRBV5-1 to TRBJ1-4; unclear D gene. The CDR3 runs 15 residues. Germline V gene lookup returns CDR1 SGHRS and CDR2 YFSETQ. Trimming left V 0 bases short and J 5 bases short, with 11 bases between. CDR3 in amino acids: CASSLAIGGNEKLFF. The CDR3 DNA follows: TGCGCCAGCAGCTTGGCCATCGGTGGCAATGAAAAACTGTTTTTT.

To note about this clonotype: Since a much larger clone is just one base distant, this may be a read error. The chain couples TRBV28 to TRBJ2-5, with 7 bases aligning to TRBD1. The J call is in doubt because the DNA end fits TRBJ2-7 better. The V gene's germline CDR1 is MDHEN and CDR2 SYDVKM. The CDR3 covers 13 residues. The CDR3 nucleotides are TGTGCCAGCAACCCTGACAGGGTACGCGAGCAGTACTTC. This codes for CASNPDRVREQYF.

This clonotype was detected ten times or more. The chain employs TRBV6-6 and TRBJ2-7; 10 nucleotides align to TRBD2. CDR3 length equals 14 residues. In germline, CDR1 is MNHNY, CDR2 SVGAGI (reference sequence). The trim removed 6 bases at V and 7 bases at J, leaving 9 bases unmatched. The CDR3 sequence: CASRTERGGVEQYF. The CDR3 coding sequence is TGTGCCAGCAGGACTGAGCGGGGGGGCGTGGAGCAGTACTTC.

The chain joins TRBV7-3 to TRBJ2-1, with 8 bases fitting TRBD1. In germline, CDR1 is SGHTA, CDR2 FQGTGA. The length of the CDR3 is 14 residues. After removal of 4 bases from V and 8 bases from J, the junction contained 7 bases not matched to a gene. The CDR3 DNA follows: TGTGCCAGCAGCTCCTCTCCAGGGGGCCATGAGCAGTTCTTC. Residues: CASSSSPGGHEQFF.